The 5 T cell receptor beta chains reported below all come from one sample, sequenced in a study of blood T cell repertoires in COVID-19 (dated by TCRdb to the early 2020s). Library prep was done by the immunoSEQ multiplex PCR assay. TCRdb carries this immuneACCESS record with in-frame sequences only. Its versions omit some clonotypes, under half of them owing to an unresolved V gene in the studies checked, with the rest unexplained. Here the sample has 50,000 or so clones; over 85% occur a single time. Of the sample, approximately 12% is held by the ten largest clones. The material sequenced was peripheral blood. The source of these receptors is a man older than 75 with acute or convalescent COVID-19.

This rearrangement joins TRBV5-1 to TRBJ2-1, with 9 nucleotides matching TRBD2. J was trimmed by 4 bases and V by 4 bases; bases with no gene match: 3. CDR1 and CDR2 (germline): SGHRS, YFSETQ. CDR3 length: 14 amino acids. This chain's CDR3 is CASSEGLAYNEQFF. The CDR3 bases are TGCGCCAGCAGCGAGGGACTAGCTTACAATGAGCAGTTCTTC.

The DNA for the CDR3 is TGTGCCAGCAGTGTCTCGGGACAGTCTAACTATGGCTACACCTTC. This translates into CASSVSGQSNYGYTF. The J gene is TRBJ1-2, the V gene TRBV6-4; 7 positions agree with TRBD1. Losses at the gene ends were 4 bases for V and 0 bases for J; bases not matched to a gene: 5. The V gene's germline CDR1 is MRHNA and CDR2 SNTAGT. This CDR3 spans 15 amino acids.

The chain links TRBV30 to TRBJ1-2; D is unresolved. The CDR3 is 13 residues long. Trimming left V 0 bases short and J 7 bases short, with 12 bases between. The germline V gene encodes CDR1 GTSNPN and CDR2 SVGIG (reference sequence). The CDR3 DNA is TGTGCCTGGAGTGTGATTCAATCGGGTGGCTACACCTTC. It translates to CAWSVIQSGGYTF. Combining the CDR3 with reference TRBV30 and TRBJ1-2 gives the whole variable domain SQTIHQWPATLVQPVGSPLSLECTVEGTSNPNLYWYRQAAGRGLQLLFYSVGIGQISSEVPQNLSASRPQDRQFILSSKKLLLSDSGFYLCAWSVIQSGGYTFGSGTRLTVV.

This chain connects TRBV7-9 to TRBJ2-3, with 7 bases matching TRBD1. The CDR3 runs 18 residues. V shed 5 bases, J shed 2 bases, and the junction held 16 bases outside the gene matches. CDR1 is SEHNR, CDR2 FQNEAQ, per germline (reference sequence). CDR3 residues: CASSPPQGGGLNTDTQYF. The CDR3 nucleotides are TGTGCCAGCAGCCCCCCCCAAGGGGGCGGATTAAACACAGATACGCAGTATTTT.

V gene TRBV15 combines with J gene TRBJ1-1, with 7 bases identical to TRBD1. J lost 4 bases, V lost 0 bases, and 5 bases had no gene match. Germline CDR1 is LNHNV and CDR2 is YYDKDF (reference sequence). This CDR3 spans 15 amino acids. Here the CDR3 reads CATSRDQAGGTEAFF. The DNA of the CDR3 is TGTGCCACCAGCAGAGATCAGGCAGGGGGCACTGAAGCTTTCTTT. The whole variable domain, filled in from reference TRBV15 and TRBJ1-1, reads DAMVIQNPRYQVTQFGKPVTLSCSQTLNHNVMYWYQQKSSQAPKLLFHYYDKDFNNEADTPDNFQSRRPNTSFCFLDIRSPGLGDTAMYLCATSRDQAGGTEAFFGQGTRLTVV.